The rows below give T cell receptor beta chains drawn from one sample of a study of cytomegalovirus exposure and HLA in healthy donors. TCRdb's table, derived via immunoSEQ multiplex PCR, lists solely in-frame clones and lacks some. The data hold about 160,000 clones, with approximately 87% observed a single time. The sample was PBMCs. These receptors came from a woman in her 30s in good health and CMV-seronegative. Each CDR3 is given with its conserved first and last residue. The order of the fields is J gene, V gene, D gene, clone size, CDR3 DNA, CDR3 protein. D genes are given only for firm matches. Rows may omit the clone size; those that give it use once, few, many or a size class.

J: TRBJ2-7
V: TRBV10-3
D: TRBD2
size: once
DNA: TGTGCCATCAGTGAGTCGAGCGGGATCATCCACGAGCAGTACTTC
CDR3: CAISESSGIIHEQYF

J: TRBJ2-3
V: TRBV7-2
D: TRBD2
size: -
DNA: TGTGCCAGCAGCCCACTTAGCGGGATAGGGGATACGCAGTATTTT
CDR3: CASSPLSGIGDTQYF

J: TRBJ2-2
V: TRBV11-2
D: -
size: -
DNA: TGTGCCAGCAGCTTAGTTTACACCGGGGAGCTGTTTTTT
CDR3: CASSLVYTGELFF

J: TRBJ2-1
V: TRBV27
D: -
size: -
DNA: TGTGCCAGCATCCCGCACTCGAACTCTTACAATGAGCAGTTCTTC
CDR3: CASIPHSNSYNEQFF

J: TRBJ1-2
V: TRBV28
D: TRBD1
size: -
DNA: TGTGCCAGCAGTTTGACAGGGGGCGCGGGTGGCTACACCTTC
CDR3: CASSLTGGAGGYTF

J: TRBJ1-4
V: TRBV19
D: -
size: -
DNA: TGTGCCAGTAGTATTGGACAGCGAAATGAAAAACTGTTTTTT
CDR3: CASSIGQRNEKLFF

J: TRBJ2-3
V: TRBV27
D: -
size: -
DNA: TGTGCCAGCAGTTTTAGGAGCGCCGGCGGCCCAGATACGCAGTATTTT
CDR3: CASSFRSAGGPDTQYF

J: TRBJ1-2
V: TRBV29-1
D: -
size: -
DNA: TGCAGCGCCCAGGCCGGCACCATAGGCTACGGCTACACCTTC
CDR3: CSAQAGTIGYGYTF

J: TRBJ2-2
V: TRBV27
D: -
size: once
DNA: TGTGCCAGCAGCTACACAGTGACCGGGGAGCTGTTTTTT
CDR3: CASSYTVTGELFF

J: TRBJ2-7
V: TRBV7-9
D: -
size: -
DNA: TGTGCCAGCAGCTTAGAGAGAGAGCAGTACTTC
CDR3: CASSLEREQYF

J: TRBJ1-2
V: TRBV5-6
D: -
size: -
DNA: TGTGCCAGCAACCCGGGGAGGAATATCTATGGCTACACCTTC
CDR3: CASNPGRNIYGYTF